The 21 T cell receptor beta chains given below trace back to one sample, sequenced in a study of blood T cell repertoires in COVID-19. Sequencing used immunoSEQ multiplex PCR; TCRdb keeps in-frame clones, though not all of them. The repertoire has 100,000 to 150,000 clones, 82% of them found once; the top ten carry 4% to 5%. The sample comprised peripheral blood. The receptor source for this set is a woman in her 70s with acute or convalescent COVID-19.

In regard to this clone: At one boundary the junction diverges from the germline segment, which might be a read error. V is TRBV5-1 and J is TRBJ1-4; a possible D gene is TRBD1 (5 bases). CDR3 size: 14 residues. The germline CDR1 and CDR2 sequences are SGHRS and YFSETQ. The CDR3 DNA sequence: TGCGCCAGCAGATTGGACACCACTACGGAAAAACTGTTTTTT. It codes for CASRLDTTTEKLFF.

The chain has TRBV12-3 or TRBV12-4 and TRBJ1-1, with D uncertain. This CDR3 is built from 12 residues. The ends were cut back, 1 base at V and 8 bases at J, with 8 bases in the middle. CDR3 region: CASSLDRREAFF. For the CDR3, the DNA is TGTGCCAGCAGTTTAGATCGCAGGGAAGCTTTCTTT.

The V gene is TRBV30, the J gene TRBJ2-6, with TRBD2 as a possible D gene (5 bases). The CDR3 totals 17 residues. The V gene lost 4 bases and the J gene lost 2 bases, with 18 bases spanning the gap. Germline CDR1 reads GTSNPN; CDR2 reads SVGIG (reference sequence). CDR3 loop: CAWTATLDGTGANVLTF. Here the CDR3 DNA reads TGTGCCTGGACCGCCACCCTGGACGGGACTGGGGCCAACGTCCTGACTTTC.

The chain links TRBV11-3 to TRBJ1-6; D possibly corresponds to TRBD1 (5 bases). This CDR3 is 14 amino acids long. Germline CDR1 and CDR2: SGHNT and YENEEA. The V gene lost 2 bases and the J gene lost 5 bases, with 7 bases spanning the gap. The CDR3 loop reads CASSLRGDNSPLHF. CDR3 DNA sequence: TGTGCCAGCAGCTTACGGGGGGATAATTCACCCCTCCACTTT.

Points on this clone: Within the sample, other DNA sequences also encode this same CDR3. This chain links TRBV7-7 with TRBJ1-3; tentatively, D is TRBD1 (5 bases). V lost 1 base and J lost 4, with 5 bases in between. This CDR3 is built from 13 residues. Germline values: CDR1 SSHAT, CDR2 FNYEAQ (reference sequence). CDR3 in amino acids: CASSLDRGNTIYF. CDR3 sequence (DNA): TGTGCCAGCAGCTTAGACAGGGGAAACACCATATATTTT.

The CDR3 nucleotides read TGTGCCAGCAGCTTGGGGACAGGGAGCTCCTATAATTCACCCCTCCACTTT. Its protein product is CASSLGTGSSYNSPLHF. This sequence joins TRBV5-5 and TRBJ1-6, with 8 bases lining up with TRBD1. This CDR3 has 17 amino acids. Germline-derived CDR1 and CDR2 are SGHKS and YYEKEE (reference sequence). Unmatched junction bases numbered 2, after V lost 0 bases and J lost 0 bases.

The count of this clone is one. The chain links TRBV2 to TRBJ1-5; 8 bases are a match to TRBD1. The germline CDR1 and CDR2 sequences are SNHLY and FYNNEI. The ends lost 6 bases at V and 4 bases at J; junction bases unmatched: 8. The length of the CDR3 is 15 residues. The CDR3 DNA reads TGTGCCAGCAGCTACGACAGGGGAGGTAATCAGCCCCAGCATTTT. Protein sequence: CASSYDRGGNQPQHF. The whole variable domain, remainder taken from reference TRBV2 and TRBJ1-5, is EPEVTQTPSHQVTQMGQEVILRCVPISNHLYFYWYRQILGQKVEFLVSFYNNEISEKSEIFDDQFSVERPDGSNFTLKIRSTKLEDSAMYFCASSYDRGGNQPQHFGDGTRLSIL.

The V and J genes are TRBV7-2 and TRBJ1-1; 8 bases are shared with TRBD1. CDR1 is SGHTA and CDR2 is FQGNSA in the germline V gene. Trimming removed 4 bases from V and 1 base from J; junction bases left unmatched: 2. CDR3 size: 14 residues. The CDR3 nucleotides read TGTGCCAGCAGCTCTGACAGGGGGAACACTGAAGCTTTCTTT. Its protein product is CASSSDRGNTEAFF.

This clone appeared once. The chain is built from TRBV7-2 and TRBJ2-1, with 14 bases matching TRBD2. This CDR3 has 18 amino acids. With V trimmed by 5 bases and J by 7 bases, 13 bases remained unmatched. Germline values: CDR1 SGHTA, CDR2 FQGNSA. The CDR3 sequence is CASSPYPMTSGGANEQFF. CDR3 nucleotides: TGTGCCAGCAGCCCCTATCCAATGACTAGCGGGGGGGCGAATGAGCAGTTCTTC.

The J gene is TRBJ2-4, the V gene TRBV12-5; 10 bases align to TRBD2. The CDR3 is 23 residues long. J gave up 0 bases and V 0 bases, and 20 bases lay outside the gene matches. The germline V gene has CDR1 LGHNT and CDR2 FRNRAP. The CDR3 DNA follows: TGTGCTAGTGGTTTGGTAGGTCTGTCGGGCCTAGCGGGGGATTATTTAGCCAAAAACATTCAGTACTTC. It yields the protein CASGLVGLSGLAGDYLAKNIQYF. The whole variable domain, remainder taken from reference TRBV12-5 and TRBJ2-4, is DARVTQTPRHKVTEMGQEVTMRCQPILGHNTVFWYRQTMMQGLELLAYFRNRAPLDDSGMPKDRFSAEMPDATLATLKIQPSEPRDSAVYFCASGLVGLSGLAGDYLAKNIQYFGAGTRLSVL.

There are a few counts of this clone. This sequence joins TRBV5-1 and TRBJ1-1; 7 nucleotides agree with TRBD1. The germline V gene has CDR1 SGHRS and CDR2 YFSETQ. The CDR3 loop spans 14 amino acids. The J segment lost 4 bases and the V segment lost 2 bases, leaving 5 bases of the junction unmatched. The CDR3 here is CASSLGGMGTEAFF. The CDR3 region has the DNA TGCGCCAGCAGCTTAGGGGGCATGGGCACTGAAGCTTTCTTT.

The V and J genes are TRBV3-1 (or the pseudogene TRBV3-2) and TRBJ2-1; unclear D gene. This CDR3 has 13 residues. V lost 2 bases and J lost 7, with 9 bases in between. Germline V gene lookup returns CDR1 LGHDT and CDR2 YNNKEL (reference sequence). The CDR3 protein is CASSQNNENEQFF. Here the CDR3 DNA reads TGTGCCAGCAGCCAAAACAATGAAAATGAGCAGTTCTTC.

This chain uses TRBV27 with TRBJ2-1; 11 nucleotides match TRBD1. Germline values: CDR1 MNHEY, CDR2 SMNVEV (reference sequence). The CDR3 runs to 16 residues. With 0 bases clipped from V and 8 bases from J, the junction kept 6 bases outside the gene matches. DNA of the CDR3: TGTGCCAGCAGTTTATCGTTAGGACAGGGGGCCGATGAGCAGTTCTTC. This codes for CASSLSLGQGADEQFF.

V gene TRBV15 combines with J gene TRBJ1-5, with a tentative D call TRBD1 (5 bases). V shed 0 bases and J shed 5 bases, with 8 bases lying between them. Germline CDR1 LNHNV, CDR2 YYDKDF (reference sequence). The CDR3 is made up of 14 amino acids. This CDR3 is CATSRDQGHQPQHF. The CDR3 bases are TGTGCCACCAGCAGAGATCAGGGCCATCAGCCCCAGCATTTT.

This rearrangement joins TRBV16 to TRBJ1-3, with no clear D. The CDR3 length is 14 residues. V lost 2 bases and J lost 2, with 7 bases in between. Germline V gives CDR1 KGHSY, CDR2 FQNENV. The CDR3 region is CASSQETPGNTIYF. The CDR3 DNA reads TGTGCCAGCAGCCAAGAGACACCTGGAAACACCATATATTTT.

Only a few counts were recorded for this clone. The chain combines TRBV5-8 with TRBJ2-7; a possible D gene is TRBD2 (6 bases). This CDR3 region has 13 residues. Germline V lookup: CDR1 SGHTS, CDR2 YDEGEE. The ends were cut back, 7 bases at V and 6 bases at J, with 17 bases in the middle. The chain's CDR3 is CASLKFVGSEQYV. Here the CDR3 DNA reads TGTGCCAGCCTTAAATTCGTCGGGAGCGAGCAGTACGTC.

This sequence joins TRBV30 and TRBJ1-1, with D possibly TRBD1 on 5 matching bases. The CDR3 runs 14 residues. The germline V gene has CDR1 GTSNPN and CDR2 SVGIG (reference sequence). Trimming cost V 2 bases and J 2 bases, with 12 bases left between them. CDR3 DNA sequence: TGTGCCTGGAGTTTGGGCCAGGGTAACACTGAAGCTTTCTTT. This sequence encodes CAWSLGQGNTEAFF.

V gene TRBV6-5 combines with J gene TRBJ1-1; 7 bases fit TRBD1. Germline V gene lookup returns CDR1 MNHEY and CDR2 SVGAGI. V lost 6 bases, J lost 3 bases, and 7 bases stayed unmatched. This CDR3 comprises 14 residues. This CDR3 is CASRHGQVDTEAFF. DNA of the CDR3: TGTGCCAGCAGACACGGACAGGTTGACACTGAAGCTTTCTTT.

The V call is TRBV19, the J call TRBJ1-2; no firm D call. The CDR3 spans 14 residues. Germline V gene sequence: CDR1 LNHDA, CDR2 SQIVND (reference sequence). The ends were cut back, 8 bases at V and 4 bases at J, with 17 bases in the middle. The CDR3 DNA follows: TGTGCCAGTGTCTACCGAAGCGGAACCTATGGCTACACCTTC. This translates into CASVYRSGTYGYTF.

The chain combines TRBV2 with TRBJ1-1; 7 nucleotides agree with TRBD1. Germline trimming cut 6 bases from V and 5 bases from J; bases unmatched to any gene: 6. Germline CDR1 SNHLY, CDR2 FYNNEI. The CDR3 is 13 residues long. Here the CDR3 DNA reads TGTGCCAGCAGGGTACAGGGGATGACTGAAGCTTTCTTT. Its protein product is CASRVQGMTEAFF. The whole variable domain, remainder taken from reference TRBV2 and TRBJ1-1, is EPEVTQTPSHQVTQMGQEVILRCVPISNHLYFYWYRQILGQKVEFLVSFYNNEISEKSEIFDDQFSVERPDGSNFTLKIRSTKLEDSAMYFCASRVQGMTEAFFGQGTRLTVV.

This clone has more than one count but fewer than ten. Likely a read error: the CDR3 ends without its conserved phenylalanine or tryptophan. No DNA is shown, since the ends of the CDR3 on it are uncertain; the CDR3 is the one TCRdb lists. The V call is TRBV2, the J call TRBJ2-7; the table's TRBD2 call for D was not verified on the DNA. CDR1 and CDR2 from the germline V gene are SNHLY and FYNNEI. 11 amino acids form the CDR3, both terminal residues included. This CDR3 is CASSPPKGVRI.